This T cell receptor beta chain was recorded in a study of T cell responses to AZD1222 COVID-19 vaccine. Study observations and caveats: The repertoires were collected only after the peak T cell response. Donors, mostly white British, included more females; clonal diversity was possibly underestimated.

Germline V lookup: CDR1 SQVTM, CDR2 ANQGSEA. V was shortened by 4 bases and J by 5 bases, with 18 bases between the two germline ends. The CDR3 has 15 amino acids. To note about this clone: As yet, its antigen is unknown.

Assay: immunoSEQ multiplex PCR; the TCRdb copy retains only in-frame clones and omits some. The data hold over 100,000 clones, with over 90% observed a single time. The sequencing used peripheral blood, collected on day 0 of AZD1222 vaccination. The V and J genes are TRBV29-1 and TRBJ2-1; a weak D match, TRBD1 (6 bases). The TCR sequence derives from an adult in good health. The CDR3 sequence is CSVGFWFGQNNEQFF. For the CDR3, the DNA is TGCAGCGTTGGATTTTGGTTTGGACAGAACAATGAGCAGTTCTTC.